The 21 T cell receptor beta chains below were found in one sample sequenced in a study of T-cell memory formation after mild COVID-19 (dated by TCRdb to 2020 to 2022). Libraries were built with 5' RACE. Sequenced using an Illumina NovaSeq 6000. The public reads were run again by TCRdb, first through fastp at Q25 and then through MiXCR, and only productive beta chains were kept. Merged by CDR3 protein, the rows form single entries marked with the most common genes and DNA. Present in this sample are about 430,000 distinct CDR3 sequences, about 24% of which were seen just once. Roughly 9.7% of the sample comes from the top ten. The sample comprised PBMCs or a T cell subset sorted from them (not recorded which). Receptor source: an adult woman who had mild COVID-19 (a few samples of this study predate the infection). The sample titles of this study are shuffled in the database, so cell type and time point are left out; the donor was told from shared clones.

This clonotype has a handful of counts. The chain couples TRBV24-1 to TRBJ2-1, with 14 bases aligning to TRBD2. The germline gives CDR1 KGHDR, CDR2 SFDVKD. The CDR3 totals 14 residues. With V trimmed by 9 bases and J by 9 bases, 6 bases remained unmatched. The CDR3 loop is CATGRLAGGGEQFF. The CDR3 nucleotides are TGTGCCACCGGTCGACTAGCGGGGGGGGGTGAGCAGTTCTTC.

The sample holds a few counts of this clonotype. The CDR3, as DNA: TGTGCCAGTGGAATGACCTATGGCTACACCTTC. Its translation is CASGMTYGYTF. This rearrangement joins TRBV6-2 or TRBV6-3 to TRBJ1-2; D is uncertain. Germline CDR1 MNHEY, CDR2 SVGEGT. V lost 9 bases and J lost 4, with 9 bases in between. The CDR3 has 11 amino acids.

This clonotype occurred a few times. CDR3 amino acids: CASSLFGSLYEQYF. The CDR3 DNA is TGTGCCAGCAGCTTGTTCGGGTCACTCTACGAGCAGTACTTC. This chain uses TRBV5-6 with TRBJ2-7; D is unresolved. Trimming stripped 1 base from V and 3 bases from J, with 11 bases between. CDR3 length: 14 residues. Germline V gives CDR1 SGHDT, CDR2 YYEEEE.

The chain has TRBV6-5 and TRBJ2-1; 7 bases match TRBD2. V was clipped by 5 bases and J by 14 bases; unmatched bases: 9. The CDR3 extends over 12 amino acids. Germline lookup yields CDR1 MNHEY and CDR2 SVGAGI. Here the CDR3 reads CASSPPEGGKFF. The CDR3, as DNA: TGTGCCAGCAGTCCACCGGAGGGAGGGAAGTTCTTC.

This clonotype was counted between two and nine times. The chain combines TRBV14 with TRBJ2-7; 9 nucleotides match TRBD1. The V and J ends lost 1 base and 11 bases, in that order; junction bases with no gene match: 9. This CDR3 is built from 14 residues. The germline V gene has CDR1 SGHDN and CDR2 FVKESK. The CDR3 spells CASSQVRTGVVKYF. DNA of the CDR3: TGTGCCAGCAGCCAAGTGAGGACAGGGGTCGTTAAGTACTTC. The whole variable domain, filled in from reference TRBV14 and TRBJ2-7, reads EAGVTQFPSHSVIEKGQTVTLRCDPISGHDNLYWYRRVMGKEIKFLLHFVKESKQDESGMPNNRFLAERTGGTYSTLKVQPAELEDSGVYFCASSQVRTGVVKYFGPGTRLTVT.

This clonotype was recorded a few times. The J gene is TRBJ2-7, the V gene TRBV12-3 or TRBV12-4, with D perhaps TRBD1 or TRBD2 (6 bases each). Trimming left V 3 bases short and J 3 bases short, with 15 bases between. CDR3 size: 15 residues. The CDR3 DNA is TGTGCCAGCAGTTTCGGAACAGGGAGGAGCTACGAGCAGTACTTC. It yields the protein CASSFGTGRSYEQYF.

In its sample, this clonotype was seen a few times. This chain connects TRBV6-2 or TRBV6-3 to TRBJ2-5; no reliable D call. The germline CDR1 and CDR2 sequences are MNHEY and SVGEGT. V gave up 0 bases and J gave up 5 bases, with 7 bases separating them. The CDR3 runs 13 residues. The DNA for the CDR3 is TGTGCCAGCAGTTACTCCCCTCAGGAGACCCAGTACTTC. As protein: CASSYSPQETQYF.

This clonotype was counted a few times. The chain combines TRBV24-1 with TRBJ2-2; D ambiguous. Deletions cut 2 bases from V and 3 bases from J, with 6 bases between. This CDR3 region has 14 residues. From germline, CDR1 is KGHDR and CDR2 SFDVKD. CDR3 in amino acids: CATSDSSYTGELFF. The CDR3, as DNA: TGTGCCACCAGTGATTCGTCTTACACCGGGGAGCTGTTTTTT.

A few counts support this clonotype. The chain has TRBV27 and TRBJ2-5; no reliable D call. V was pared by 1 base and J by 1 base, with 4 bases between. Germline V gene data show CDR1 as MNHEY and CDR2 as SMNVEV (reference sequence). CDR3 length: 13 residues. For the CDR3, the DNA is TGTGCCAGCAGTTTATGGGCCCAAGAGACCCAGTACTTC. It encodes CASSLWAQETQYF.

This clonotype was seen a handful of times. The rearrangement links TRBV7-9 to TRBJ2-7; TRBD2 agrees at 10 bases. The CDR3 has 15 amino acids. The germline V gene has CDR1 SEHNR and CDR2 FQNEAQ (reference sequence). The V gene end was trimmed by 1 base and the J gene end by 4 bases; junction bases not matched to a gene: 4. As DNA, the CDR3 is TGTGCCAGCAGCTTAGTGGTAGCGGGAGGATACGAGCAGTACTTC. As protein: CASSLVVAGGYEQYF.

The chain links TRBV7-9 to TRBJ2-3; unclear D gene. Deletions cut 1 base from V and 1 base from J, with 9 bases between. The CDR3 length is 15 residues. CDR1 SEHNR and CDR2 FQNEAQ come from the germline V gene (reference sequence). CDR3 residues: CASSLVHIGTDTQYF. In DNA form, the CDR3 reads TGTGCCAGCAGCTTAGTCCATATCGGCACAGATACGCAGTATTTT.

This sequence joins TRBV5-1 and TRBJ1-1; weak D call: TRBD1 (5 bases). V lost 0 bases, J lost 1 base, and 13 bases lay in between. CDR3 length: 16 amino acids. Germline V gene sequence: CDR1 SGHRS, CDR2 YFSETQ. The DNA of the CDR3 is TGCGCCAGCAGCTTGGAGGTGGGGCTGACGAACACTGAAGCTTTCTTT. The encoded protein is CASSLEVGLTNTEAFF.

Points on this clonotype: At one boundary the junction diverges from the germline segment, which might be a read error. The chain joins TRBV6-5 to TRBJ2-1; the match to TRBD2 covers 11 bases. The V gene's germline CDR1 is MNHEY and CDR2 SVGAGI. This CDR3 region has 17 residues. The CDR3 reads CASSYSGLAGGYTEQFF. The CDR3 DNA reads TGTGCCAGCAGTTACTCAGGCCTAGCGGGGGGCTACACTGAGCAGTTCTTC.

This clonotype was detected ten times or more. The chain employs TRBV7-2 and TRBJ2-1; no clear D gene. Germline assignment: CDR1 SGHTA and CDR2 FQGNSA. The V and J ends lost 0 bases and 4 bases respectively, with 4 bases between them. This CDR3 spans 13 amino acids. The CDR3 bases are TGTGCCAGCAGCTTAGCAGTATACAATGAGCAGTTCTTC. Translating gives CASSLAVYNEQFF.

This clonotype appeared a few times. The chain is built from TRBV7-9 and TRBJ2-1; D tentatively fits TRBD1 or TRBD2 (6 bases each). V was pared by 4 bases and J by 8 bases, with 21 bases between. CDR3 length equals 16 residues. Germline V gives CDR1 SEHNR, CDR2 FQNEAQ (reference sequence). The chain's CDR3 is CASSSSGGGIVDEQFF. CDR3 bases: TGTGCCAGCAGCTCCTCCGGGGGCGGGATCGTTGATGAGCAGTTCTTC.

CDR3 bases: TGCGCCAGCAGCCAAGATATCGGGAGATCACCCCTCCACTTT. Protein sequence: CASSQDIGRSPLHF. V gene TRBV4-1 combines with J gene TRBJ1-6; D not resolved. V lost 0 bases, J lost 10 bases, and 10 bases lay in between. The length of the CDR3 is 14 residues. Germline V gene sequence: CDR1 MGHRA, CDR2 YSYEKL.

This clonotype has a handful of counts. The chain has TRBV24-1 and TRBJ1-2; no reliable D call. Germline V CDR1 and CDR2: KGHDR, SFDVKD. Between the trimmed V and J ends, which lost 4 bases and 7 bases, there was a span of 12 bases. The CDR3 runs to 13 residues. The CDR3 reads CATSDTGVPGYTF. The CDR3 nucleotides read TGTGCCACCAGTGACACGGGAGTTCCTGGCTACACCTTC.

This clonotype was seen more than once but under ten times. V and J are TRBV6-2 or TRBV6-3 and TRBJ1-4; D not resolved. Germline CDR1 reads MNHEY; CDR2 reads SVGEGT. The CDR3 runs to 15 residues. Trimming shortened V by 2 bases and J by 8 bases, and 15 bases separated the two germline ends. Written as DNA, the CDR3 is TGTGCCAGCAGTTACCTGGCGGGGAGGAACGAAAAACTGTTTTTT. This codes for CASSYLAGRNEKLFF.

This clonotype appeared a single time. The chain employs TRBV30 and TRBJ1-5; D call uncertain. Germline CDR1 GTSNPN, CDR2 SVGIG (reference sequence). V was clipped by 1 base and J by 4 bases, with 8 bases between them. CDR3 length: 13 amino acids. This CDR3 is CAWSDSPNQPQHF. In nucleotides, the CDR3 is TGTGCCTGGAGTGACAGTCCGAATCAGCCCCAGCATTTT. The whole variable domain, remainder taken from reference TRBV30 and TRBJ1-5, is SQTIHQWPATLVQPVGSPLSLECTVEGTSNPNLYWYRQAAGRGLQLLFYSVGIGQISSEVPQNLSASRPQDRQFILSSKKLLLSDSGFYLCAWSDSPNQPQHFGDGTRLSIL.

This chain links TRBV12-3 or TRBV12-4 with TRBJ2-7; TRBD1 aligns across 7 bases. This CDR3 is built from 15 residues. The trim removed 6 bases at V and 3 bases at J, leaving 11 bases unmatched. CDR3 protein: CASRSNRGMSYEQYF. CDR3 bases: TGTGCCAGCAGATCAAACAGGGGAATGAGCTACGAGCAGTACTTC.

The chain joins TRBV7-3 to TRBJ2-3; TRBD2 is a possible D gene (7 bases). Germline V lookup: CDR1 SGHTA, CDR2 FQGTGA. CDR3 length: 18 residues. The V and J ends lost 1 base and 4 bases respectively, with 21 bases between them. The CDR3 protein is CASSLRGLGGRIADTQYF. For the CDR3, the DNA is TGTGCCAGCAGCTTAAGGGGGCTCGGCGGGAGAATCGCAGATACGCAGTATTTT. The full variable domain, with the rest looked up from reference TRBV7-3 and TRBJ2-3, is GAGVSQTPSNKVTEKGKYVELRCDPISGHTALYWYRQSLGQGPEFLIYFQGTGAADDSGLPNDRFFAVRPEGSVSTLKIQRTERGDSAVYLCASSLRGLGGRIADTQYFGPGTRLTVL.